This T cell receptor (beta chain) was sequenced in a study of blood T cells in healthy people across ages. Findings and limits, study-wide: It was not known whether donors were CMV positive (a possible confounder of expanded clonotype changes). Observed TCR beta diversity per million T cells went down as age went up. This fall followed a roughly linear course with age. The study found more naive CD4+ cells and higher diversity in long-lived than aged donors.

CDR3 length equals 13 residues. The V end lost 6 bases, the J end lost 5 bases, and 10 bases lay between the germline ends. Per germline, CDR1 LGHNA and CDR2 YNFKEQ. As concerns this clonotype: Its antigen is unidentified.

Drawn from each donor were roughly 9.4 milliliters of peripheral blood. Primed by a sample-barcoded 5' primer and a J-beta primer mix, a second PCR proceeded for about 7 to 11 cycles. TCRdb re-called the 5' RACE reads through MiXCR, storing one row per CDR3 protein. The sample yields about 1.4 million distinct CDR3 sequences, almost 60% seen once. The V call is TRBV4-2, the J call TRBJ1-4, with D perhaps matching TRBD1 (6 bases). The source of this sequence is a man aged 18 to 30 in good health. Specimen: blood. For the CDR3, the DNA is TGTGCCAGCAGTCACAGGGACAATGAAAAACTGTTTTTT. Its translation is CASSHRDNEKLFF.